Below, one TCR beta chain is given with its context. This sample is drawn from a study of T cell changes during pregnancy in multiple sclerosis. TCRdb keeps only in-frame clones here, not all; method: immunoSEQ multiplex PCR. The repertoire holds roughly 58,000 clones, with more than 90% as singletons. The CDR3 is made up of 11 amino acids. In germline, CDR1 is GTSNPN, CDR2 SVGIG (reference sequence). Trimming removed 7 bases at V and 1 base at J, with 7 bases between. This clonotype was obtained from a female donor with multiple sclerosis, enrolled in a pregnancy study. The V gene is TRBV30, the J gene TRBJ1-2; D is uncertain. This specimen consisted of CD8+ T cells from peripheral blood mononuclear cells, obtained before pregnancy. CDR3: CASTFNYGYTF. The DNA of the CDR3 is TGTGCCTCGACTTTTAACTATGGCTACACCTTC.